These 28 T cell receptor beta chains originate from one sample sequenced in a study of CD8 T cells in ankylosing spondylitis. Via MiXCR, TCRdb re-called the 5' RACE reads, giving one row per CDR3 protein. This table holds about 240,000 distinct CDR3 sequences, roughly 8.6% found once. Material: blood, either unsorted or a sorted T cell fraction (not recorded which). Receptors originate from a male donor with ankylosing spondylitis or in good health (not recorded which).

The chain has TRBV7-2 and TRBJ1-1; the D is unclear. This CDR3 is built from 14 residues. Germline V CDR1 and CDR2: SGHTA, FQGNSA. The V end was cut by 6 bases, the J end by 10 bases, with 21 bases between. The CDR3 sequence is CASSPSGTDAVAFF. CDR3 in DNA: TGTGCCAGCAGTCCTAGTGGTACAGATGCTGTAGCTTTCTTT.

This clonotype was seen at least ten times. The genes are TRBV7-3 and TRBJ1-1; maybe TRBD1 (6 bases). The CDR3 runs to 16 residues. Germline values: CDR1 SGHTA, CDR2 FQGTGA. The V gene lost 1 base and the J gene lost 0 bases, with 12 bases spanning the gap. The CDR3 region has the DNA TGTGCCAGCAGCTTAAACGGGGGCGAGGTGAACACTGAAGCTTTCTTT. It encodes CASSLNGGEVNTEAFF.

This clonotype was detected many times. The V and J genes are TRBV28 and TRBJ2-7; TRBD2 agrees at 7 bases. The V and J ends lost 5 bases and 2 bases, in that order; junction bases with no gene match: 3. Germline loops: CDR1 MDHEN, CDR2 SYDVKM. There are 13 residues in the CDR3. In nucleotides, the CDR3 is TGTGCCAGCAGTAATGGGGGGGCCTACGAGCAGTACTTC. The encoded protein is CASSNGGAYEQYF.

This clonotype was detected ten times or more. The chain is built from TRBV7-2 and TRBJ1-5; D unresolved. The CDR3 sequence is 12 residues long. Germline V gene sequence: CDR1 SGHTA, CDR2 FQGNSA. V was cut by 4 bases and J by 4 bases, with 5 bases left in between. The CDR3 spells CASSSPNQPQHF. CDR3 DNA: TGTGCCAGCAGCTCACCGAATCAGCCCCAGCATTTT.

This clonotype was counted only a few times. The chain combines TRBV25-1 with TRBJ1-1; tentatively, D is TRBD1 (6 bases). CDR1 is MGHDK, CDR2 SYGVNS, per germline. CDR3 size: 13 residues. Between the trimmed V and J ends, which lost 3 bases and 10 bases, there was a span of 15 bases. CDR3 loop: CASSDKPGVGAFF. CDR3 nucleotides: TGTGCCAGCAGTGATAAACCAGGGGTGGGAGCTTTCTTT. Full variable domain (rest looked up from reference TRBV25-1 and TRBJ1-1): EADIYQTPRYLVIGTGKKITLECSQTMGHDKMYWYQQDPGMELHLIHYSYGVNSTEKGDLSSESTVSRIRTEHFPLTLESARPSHTSQYLCASSDKPGVGAFFGQGTRLTVV.

This clonotype was found many times. The chain employs TRBV29-1 and TRBJ2-1; D unclear. V was pared by 1 base and J by 10 bases, with 11 bases between. Germline V gives CDR1 SQVTM, CDR2 ANQGSEA. The CDR3 length is 12 residues. The CDR3 sequence: CSVEGRLREQFF. The CDR3 bases are TGCAGCGTTGAAGGACGGCTTCGAGAGCAGTTCTTC.

This clonotype was counted many times. This chain connects TRBV5-1 to TRBJ2-2, with D possibly being TRBD2 (6 bases). The length of the CDR3 is 14 residues. V gave up 5 bases and J gave up 5 bases, with 13 bases separating them. Germline assignment: CDR1 SGHRS and CDR2 YFSETQ. The CDR3 sequence: CASSPRAGTGELFF. The CDR3 DNA reads TGCGCCAGCAGTCCTCGGGCGGGGACCGGGGAGCTGTTTTTT.

Ten or more counts support this clonotype. This chain uses TRBV20-1 with TRBJ2-7; D may be TRBD2 (6 bases). V lost 3 bases and J 6 bases, leaving 21 bases between the germline ends. The CDR3 is 15 amino acids. The germline CDR1 and CDR2 sequences are DFQATT and SNEGSKA (reference sequence). The CDR3 region is CSASRGGLANFEQYF. In DNA, the CDR3 is TGCAGTGCTAGTCGTGGAGGGCTAGCAAACTTCGAGCAGTACTTC.

This clonotype was found many times. The chain links TRBV20-1 to TRBJ2-1; TRBD2 agrees at 10 bases. The V segment lost 7 bases and the J segment 1 base; nucleotides outside the gene matches: 4. In germline, CDR1 is DFQATT, CDR2 SNEGSKA (reference sequence). CDR3 length: 14 amino acids. The CDR3 region has the DNA TGCAGTGTAGCGGGGGGTGGGTCCTACAATGAGCAGTTCTTC. Encoded protein: CSVAGGGSYNEQFF.

This clonotype was seen at least ten times. J is TRBJ1-3 and V is TRBV29-1, with TRBD1 as a possible D gene (5 bases). The CDR3 loop spans 13 amino acids. CDR1 and CDR2 from the germline V gene are SQVTM and ANQGSEA. Trimming stripped 7 bases from V and 0 bases from J, with 10 bases between. In DNA, the CDR3 is TGCAGCGCAAGGACATCCTCTGGAAACACCATATATTTT. Protein sequence: CSARTSSGNTIYF.

There are many counts of this clonotype. The rearrangement joins TRBV5-1 to TRBJ2-7; possible D gene TRBD2, 6 bases. The germline V and J ends were trimmed by 4 bases and 0 bases, with 14 bases remaining between them. The germline V gene has CDR1 SGHRS and CDR2 YFSETQ. The CDR3 consists of 15 residues. The CDR3 is CASSPTSYSSYEQYF. CDR3 nucleotides: TGCGCCAGCAGCCCTACTAGCTACAGCTCCTACGAGCAGTACTTC.

V usage is TRBV5-6 and J usage is TRBJ2-7, with 10 bases matching TRBD1. Trimming cost V 3 bases and J 5 bases; bases outside gene matches: 5. This CDR3 has 14 residues. Germline loops: CDR1 SGHDT, CDR2 YYEEEE. CDR3 in DNA: TGTGCCAGCAGCTCGACAGGGGGCACGGACGAGCAGTACTTC. Residues: CASSSTGGTDEQYF. The variable domain in full, completed from reference TRBV5-6 and TRBJ2-7, reads DAGVTQSPTHLIKTRGQQVTLRCSPKSGHDTVSWYQQALGQGPQFIFQYYEEEERQRGNFPDRFSGHQFPNYSSELNVNALLLGDSALYLCASSSTGGTDEQYFGPGTRLTVT.

This clonotype has a count of ten or more. This chain joins TRBV18 and TRBJ2-7; no clear D. The CDR3 sequence is 13 residues long. CDR1 and CDR2 (germline): KGHSH, LQKENI. Trimming cost V 2 bases and J 3 bases, with 8 bases left between them. Here the CDR3 reads CASSPGSNYEQYF. CDR3 bases: TGTGCCAGCTCACCAGGCAGTAACTACGAGCAGTACTTC.

This clonotype was found many times. This chain links TRBV7-2 with TRBJ2-3; D is perhaps TRBD2 (6 bases). The CDR3 totals 14 residues. Germline CDR1 is SGHTA and CDR2 is FQGNSA. V shed 2 bases and J shed 4 bases, with 10 bases lying between them. This chain's CDR3 is CASSLYPGADTQYF. Written as DNA, the CDR3 is TGTGCCAGCAGCTTATATCCGGGAGCAGATACGCAGTATTTT.

This clonotype was recorded at least ten times. The chain recombines TRBV7-2 with TRBJ2-1; D gene unclear. Trimming removed 5 bases at V and 7 bases at J, with 9 bases between. In germline, CDR1 is SGHTA, CDR2 FQGNSA. This CDR3 spans 12 amino acids. The CDR3 bases are TGTGCCAGCAGCCCTTCTTTGAATGAGCAGTTCTTC. It codes for CASSPSLNEQFF. Full variable domain (outside the CDR3, taken from reference TRBV7-2 and TRBJ2-1): GAGVSQSPSNKVTEKGKDVELRCDPISGHTALYWYRQSLGQGLEFLIYFQGNSAPDKSGLPSDRFSAERTGGSVSTLTIQRTQQEDSAVYLCASSPSLNEQFFGPGTRLTVL.

This clonotype has at least ten counts. This rearrangement joins TRBV7-8 to TRBJ2-3; no firm D call. CDR1 is SGHVS and CDR2 is FQNEAQ in the germline V gene. CDR3 length equals 13 residues. Trimming removed 6 bases from V and 1 base from J, with 8 bases in between. The CDR3 protein is CASRTHRTDTQYF. CDR3 DNA sequence: TGTGCCAGCAGAACACACCGCACAGATACGCAGTATTTT.

V and J are TRBV5-2 and TRBJ1-1. TRBV5-2 is reported as a pseudogene. The CDR3 extends over 14 amino acids. DNA of the CDR3: TGTGCCATGAGCCCCGGGGTAATCAACACTGAAGCTTTCTTT. It codes for CAMSPGVINTEAFF.

The chain carries TRBV18 and TRBJ2-5, with no clear D. Trimming stripped 2 bases from V and 4 bases from J, with 8 bases between. The CDR3 is 13 residues long. Germline assignment: CDR1 KGHSH and CDR2 LQKENI. The CDR3 spells CASSPAVGETQYF. CDR3 sequence (DNA): TGTGCCAGCTCACCAGCAGTCGGAGAGACCCAGTACTTC.

This clonotype appeared many times. This chain links TRBV4-1 with TRBJ1-1; 7 bases line up with TRBD1. Germline V gives CDR1 MGHRA, CDR2 YSYEKL. This CDR3 has 15 amino acids. The V segment lost 6 bases and the J segment 5 bases; nucleotides outside the gene matches: 12. This CDR3 reads CASRLGDSSKTEAFF. DNA of the CDR3: TGCGCCAGCAGACTAGGGGACAGTTCGAAGACTGAAGCTTTCTTT.

This clonotype was seen at least ten times. V gene TRBV12-3 or TRBV12-4 combines with J gene TRBJ1-5, with D perhaps TRBD1 (5 bases). The CDR3 runs 17 residues. The V end lost 4 bases, the J end lost 3 bases, and 19 bases lay between the germline ends. The CDR3 loop reads CASSSTLGGSNNQPQHF. The CDR3 DNA is TGTGCCAGCAGTTCCACGCTGGGGGGTTCGAACAATCAGCCCCAGCATTTT.

This clonotype was picked up many times. The chain joins TRBV10-3 to TRBJ2-7; 9 bases agree with TRBD1. J lost 5 bases, V lost 0 bases, and 11 bases had no gene match. The length of the CDR3 is 17 residues. The V gene's germline CDR1 is ENHRY and CDR2 SYGVKD. CDR3 sequence reads: CAISESGGWTGDDEQYF. Here the CDR3 DNA reads TGTGCCATCAGTGAGTCGGGAGGGTGGACAGGGGATGACGAGCAGTACTTC.

This clonotype was recorded at least ten times. V and J are TRBV7-2 and TRBJ1-5, with TRBD1 identical over 9 bases. CDR3 length: 16 residues. Germline V CDR1 and CDR2: SGHTA, FQGNSA. After removal of 4 bases from V and 1 base from J, the junction contained 5 bases not matched to a gene. In nucleotides, the CDR3 is TGTGCCAGCAGCTCCCCGGGACAGGGAAGCAATCAGCCCCAGCATTTT. Amino acids: CASSSPGQGSNQPQHF.

The sample holds many counts of this clonotype. DNA of the CDR3: TGCAGCGCCCAGGTCGGGACAGCTAATGAAAAACTGTTTTTT. It specifies CSAQVGTANEKLFF. This chain connects TRBV29-1 to TRBJ1-4, with TRBD1 matching 7 bases. With V trimmed by 7 bases and J by 3 bases, 8 bases remained unmatched. This CDR3 has 14 amino acids. From germline, CDR1 is SQVTM and CDR2 ANQGSEA.

In this sample, this clonotype turned up many times. The V gene is TRBV27, the J gene TRBJ2-7; the D gene is possibly TRBD2 (7 bases). The CDR3 totals 16 residues. V was shortened by 0 bases and J by 3 bases, with 15 bases between the two germline ends. Germline V gene data show CDR1 as MNHEY and CDR2 as SMNVEV (reference sequence). The CDR3 coding sequence is TGTGCCAGCAGTTTATCGAGCGGGACATTCCACTACGAGCAGTACTTC. Its protein is CASSLSSGTFHYEQYF.

This clonotype has a handful of counts. The gene calls are TRBV7-2 and TRBJ2-7; D remains unclear. Germline loops: CDR1 SGHTA, CDR2 FQGNSA. Trimming took off 8 bases at V and 3 bases at J, with 11 bases between the two ends. The CDR3 consists of 12 residues. CDR3 sequence (DNA): TGTGCCAGCGGATTCACCTTCTACGAGCAGTACTTC. This gives the protein CASGFTFYEQYF.

This clonotype was observed at least ten times. In DNA, the CDR3 is TGTGCCACTCTTGGGCCGAACACTGAAGCTTTCTTT. It yields the protein CATLGPNTEAFF. This chain links TRBV7-9 with TRBJ1-1; unclear D gene. Trimming took 10 bases from V and 1 from J, leaving 10 bases between them. Germline loops: CDR1 SEHNR, CDR2 FQNEAQ (reference sequence). The CDR3 is 12 residues long. The whole variable domain, remainder taken from reference TRBV7-9 and TRBJ1-1, is DTGVSQNPRHKITKRGQNVTFRCDPISEHNRLYWYRQTLGQGPEFLTYFQNEAQLEKSRLLSDRFSAERPKGSFSTLEIQRTEQGDSAMYLCATLGPNTEAFFGQGTRLTVV.

The CDR3 spells CSASGSGGWEQFF. The CDR3, as DNA: TGCAGTGCTAGTGGGTCGGGAGGATGGGAGCAGTTCTTC. The V gene is TRBV20-1, the J gene TRBJ2-1, with 7 bases aligning to TRBD2. This CDR3 contains 13 residues. The germline V gene has CDR1 DFQATT and CDR2 SNEGSKA (reference sequence). J lost 10 bases, V lost 3 bases, and 9 bases had no gene match.

The chain joins TRBV19 to TRBJ2-3; TRBD1 or TRBD2 may be the D gene (5 bases each). The CDR3 runs 15 residues. Per the germline V gene, CDR1 is LNHDA and CDR2 is SQIVND (reference sequence). Trimming stripped 7 bases from V and 2 bases from J, with 16 bases between. The CDR3 is CASKFVRDPTDTQYF. The CDR3 bases are TGTGCCAGTAAATTTGTCAGGGACCCCACAGATACGCAGTATTTT.